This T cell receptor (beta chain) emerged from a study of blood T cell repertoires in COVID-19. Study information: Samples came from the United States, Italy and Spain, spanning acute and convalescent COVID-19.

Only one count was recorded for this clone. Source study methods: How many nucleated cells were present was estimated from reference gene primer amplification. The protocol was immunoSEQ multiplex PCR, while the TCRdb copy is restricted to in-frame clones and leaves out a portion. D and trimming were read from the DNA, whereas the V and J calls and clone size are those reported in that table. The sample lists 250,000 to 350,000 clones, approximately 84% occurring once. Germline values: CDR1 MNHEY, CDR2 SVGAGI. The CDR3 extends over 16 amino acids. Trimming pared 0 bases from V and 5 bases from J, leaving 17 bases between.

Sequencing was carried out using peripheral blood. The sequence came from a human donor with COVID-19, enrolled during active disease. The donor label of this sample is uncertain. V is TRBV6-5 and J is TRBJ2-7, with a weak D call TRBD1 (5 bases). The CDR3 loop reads CASSYSRYQGRNEQYF. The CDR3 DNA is TGTGCCAGCAGTTACTCGAGGTACCAGGGAAGGAACGAGCAGTACTTC.